This entry lists 25 T cell receptor beta chains sequenced from one sample in a study of T cells expressing NK-cell markers. TCRdb reprocessed the 5' RACE reads and keeps a single row for each CDR3 protein, giving no DNA. The specimen's table records about 260,000 distinct CDR3 sequences. The sample taken for sequencing was blood T cells: a sorted CD56 or NKG2C T cell subset, CD4+ or CD8+ T cells, or bulk PBMC T cells (not recorded which). Source of these receptors: a man aged 18 to 29 in good health.

V usage is TRBV24-1 and J usage is TRBJ2-3. Germline lookup yields CDR1 KGHDR and CDR2 SFDVKD. The CDR3 sequence is 16 residues long. The CDR3 protein is CATSGGEESSTDTQYF.

The J gene is TRBJ2-7, the V gene TRBV6-5; TCRdb proposes TRBD1, but this gene call is untestable without DNA. In germline, CDR1 is MNHEY, CDR2 SVGAGI. This CDR3 has 15 residues. The CDR3 sequence is CASTYSGSQGAEQYF.

Here the CDR3 reads CASSFPVGTFEQFF. The chain links TRBV28 to TRBJ2-1; TCRdb picks TRBD2, but there is no DNA to check that call. The germline gives CDR1 MDHEN, CDR2 SYDVKM. This CDR3 is 14 amino acids long.

The chain carries TRBV6-5 and TRBJ2-7; checking the TCRdb D call of TRBD1 is not possible without DNA. The CDR3 spans 14 residues. Germline loops: CDR1 MNHEY, CDR2 SVGAGI. The chain's CDR3 is CASSYTRGRGEQYF.

The V and J genes are TRBV10-3 and TRBJ2-5; as DNA is missing, the TRBD2 call by TCRdb cannot be tested. CDR1 and CDR2 (germline): ENHRY, SYGVKD. This CDR3 has 14 residues. The CDR3: CAISEAAGQETQYF.

CDR3 protein: CAGSDSLYNEQFF. V gene TRBV6-1 combines with J gene TRBJ2-1; TCRdb's assignment of TRBD2 cannot be checked, as there is no DNA. Germline lookup yields CDR1 MNHNS and CDR2 SASEGT. The CDR3 runs to 13 residues.

This rearrangement joins TRBV5-1 to TRBJ2-1; TCRdb designates TRBD1, a call that cannot be tested without DNA. The V gene's germline CDR1 is SGHRS and CDR2 YFSETQ. There are 13 residues in the CDR3. CDR3 loop: CASSLNRGDEQFF. The entire variable domain, with the rest obtained from reference TRBV5-1 and TRBJ2-1, is as follows: KAGVTQTPRYLIKTRGQQVTLSCSPISGHRSVSWYQQTPGQGLQFLFEYFSETQRNKGNFPGRFSGRQFSNSRSEMNVSTLELGDSALYLCASSLNRGDEQFFGPGTRLTVL.

J is TRBJ2-1 and V is TRBV5-1. CDR3 length: 17 residues. Germline loops: CDR1 SGHRS, CDR2 YFSETQ. The CDR3 region is CASSLASLSGSYNEQFF. Full variable domain (missing parts from reference TRBV5-1 and TRBJ2-1): KAGVTQTPRYLIKTRGQQVTLSCSPISGHRSVSWYQQTPGQGLQFLFEYFSETQRNKGNFPGRFSGRQFSNSRSEMNVSTLELGDSALYLCASSLASLSGSYNEQFFGPGTRLTVL.

The J gene is TRBJ1-6, the V gene TRBV5-4; TCRdb's D call, TRBD1, is unchecked because there is no DNA. The CDR3 is 15 residues long. Germline values: CDR1 SGHNT, CDR2 YYREEE (reference sequence). CDR3 amino acids: CASTTEGGVNSPLHF.

The V and J genes are TRBV20-1 and TRBJ1-1. Germline CDR1 and CDR2: DFQATT and SNEGSKA (reference sequence). This CDR3 spans 12 amino acids. CDR3 loop: CSATIATSEAFF.

This chain connects TRBV6-2 or TRBV6-3 to TRBJ2-7. The V gene's germline CDR1 is MNHEY and CDR2 SVGEGT. This CDR3 is built from 15 residues. The CDR3 here is CASSYSEIVIYEQYF.

This CDR3 reads CASSYSGLAGVPYNEQFF. This chain joins TRBV6-2 or TRBV6-3 and TRBJ2-1; there is no DNA to check the TCRdb D call of TRBD2. CDR3 length: 18 residues. The germline CDR1 and CDR2 sequences are MNHEY and SVGEGT.

The gene calls are TRBV4-2 and TRBJ2-3; lacking DNA, the TRBD2 call made by TCRdb goes unchecked. Germline assignment: CDR1 LGHNA and CDR2 YNFKEQ. The CDR3 is made up of 17 amino acids. CDR3 loop: CASSLGERTSGTDTQYF.

J is TRBJ2-1 and V is TRBV4-3; TCRdb indicates TRBD1, and absent DNA this call remains unverified. The CDR3 is 15 residues long. Germline V lookup: CDR1 LGHNA, CDR2 YSLEER. The CDR3 region is CASSRDRGLYNEQFF.

The chain has TRBV12-3 or TRBV12-4 and TRBJ1-2; TCRdb's D gene call, TRBD1, goes unchecked for lack of DNA. This CDR3 contains 14 residues. The CDR3 spells CASSLDRDGSGYTF.

The gene calls are TRBV10-3 and TRBJ2-3; the TCRdb call, TRBD2, lacks DNA for checking. This CDR3 region has 13 residues. Germline values: CDR1 ENHRY, CDR2 SYGVKD. The CDR3 here is CAIGSGEADTQYF.

The gene calls are TRBV20-1 and TRBJ2-4; the D call from TCRdb, TRBD1, cannot be confirmed without DNA. Germline V CDR1 and CDR2: DFQATT, SNEGSKA (reference sequence). The CDR3 is 15 amino acids. CDR3 in amino acids: CSARSSSGRGYIQYF.

The chain uses TRBV12-3 or TRBV12-4 and TRBJ2-1. The CDR3 contains 14 residues. The CDR3 here is CASSLLAFENEQFF.

The chain carries TRBV7-2 and TRBJ2-7; TCRdb's D call of TRBD2 is untestable without DNA. The CDR3 consists of 17 residues. Germline V gene lookup returns CDR1 SGHTA and CDR2 FQGNSA. This chain's CDR3 is CASSLASAGRVPYEQYF.

The chain is built from TRBV20-1 and TRBJ2-5; TCRdb indicates TRBD1, and absent DNA this call remains unverified. Germline V lookup: CDR1 DFQATT, CDR2 SNEGSKA (reference sequence). This CDR3 is built from 15 residues. This CDR3 reads CSARDRGQGKETQYF.

The J gene is TRBJ2-5, the V gene TRBV25-1; the D call of TRBD1 rests on TCRdb alone, since no DNA is present to check it. Germline CDR1 and CDR2: MGHDK and SYGVNS. This CDR3 comprises 15 residues. CDR3 amino acids: CASSESRGIGETQYF.

The gene calls are TRBV11-2 and TRBJ2-7; there is no DNA to check the TCRdb D call of TRBD2. The CDR3 length is 11 residues. CDR1 and CDR2 from the germline V gene are SGHAT and FQNNGV. The CDR3 here is CASSRGTAPYF.

The chain joins TRBV18 to TRBJ2-1; the TCRdb D gene call, TRBD1, has no DNA to confirm it. The length of the CDR3 is 16 residues. Germline V CDR1 and CDR2: KGHSH, LQKENI. CDR3 sequence reads: CASSPQPGTVGNEQFF.

This chain joins TRBV5-4 and TRBJ2-1. The CDR3 is made up of 15 amino acids. CDR1 and CDR2 (germline): SGHNT, YYREEE (reference sequence). CDR3 in amino acids: CASSLIAGEVREQFF.

The chain couples TRBV29-1 to TRBJ2-3; lacking DNA, the TRBD2 call made by TCRdb goes unchecked. Germline-derived CDR1 and CDR2 are SQVTM and ANQGSEA. The CDR3 loop spans 15 amino acids. The CDR3 loop reads CSVESLAGGTDTQYF.